The clone carrying this TCR beta chain was seen at least ten times. This specimen belongs to a study of identical twins. The CDR3 is 14 amino acids. CDR1 is SEHNR and CDR2 is FQNEAQ in the germline V gene (reference sequence). V trimming: 9 bases; J trimming: 2 bases; junction bases outside the gene matches: 9. A universal primer site arose from template switching, and cDNA bore unique molecular identifiers. A single record per CDR3 protein comes from TCRdb applying MiXCR to the 5' RACE reads. The sample records about 530,000 distinct CDR3 sequences, nearly 15% being singletons. These sequences were also reported in another study, on yellow fever vaccine responses in identical twins. As that study records: Convergence reportedly seemed to mark part of the twins' vaccine T cell response, with personalization marking the rest.

Specimen: CD4+ T cells sorted from blood. This chain uses TRBV7-9 with TRBJ2-5; 7 positions agree with TRBD2. The TCR sequence derives from a woman aged 18-29 years in good health. The CDR3 DNA sequence: TGTGCCAGTCTAACCTCGGGGGGACAAGAGACCCAGTACTTC. Its protein product is CASLTSGGQETQYF.